This T cell receptor (beta chain) was sequenced for a study of OX40 agonist ivuxolimab in advanced cancers. The study in broad terms: The costimulatory receptor OX40 (CD134) was targeted by ivuxolimab, a fully human IgG2 agonistic monoclonal antibody. Partial responses were achieved by three dose-escalation patients, of whom one had hepatocellular carcinoma and two had cutaneous melanoma. In the dose-escalation cohort, 65% to 90% of patients were male, and the mean age was around 60 years, with a range of about 20 to 90. Patients were allowed to have had prior anti-PD-1, anti-PD-L1 or anti-CTLA-4 therapy, and 30% to 50% of the dose-escalation patients had previously received checkpoint inhibitors. Peripheral TCRbeta sequencing was intended to test whether TCR sequence diversity was altered and clonal T-cell expansion was caused by ivuxolimab. The monotherapy dose-escalation portion (N of about 47 patients) of the phase I ivuxolimab trial is reported in the paper. Intravenous ivuxolimab was administered to patients every 2 weeks at six dose levels: 0.01, 0.1, 0.3, 1.5, 3 and 10 mg/kg. Among the roughly 50 dose-escalation patients, some 20 had hepatocellular carcinoma, 15 or so melanoma, 9 renal cell carcinoma and 9 head and neck cancer.

V is cut by 6 bases and J by 0 bases, and the space between the germline ends is 15 bases. Sequences MNHNY (CDR1) and SVGAGI (CDR2) are obtained from the germline V gene (reference sequence). From its cysteine to its phenylalanine, the CDR3 spans 15 amino acids. The sequence is cut down to CDR3 DNA, 45 bases in frame from base 1. About this clone: Its antigen is currently not known. Per-nucleotide qualities are absent, and no much larger clonotype sits a single base away.

Genomic DNA was isolated from the sorted cells so that the TCRbeta CDR3 region could be sequenced. TCRbeta CDR3 regions were sequenced using the immunoSEQ Assay. In TCRdb, the immuneACCESS table is reduced to in-frame sequences with V and J assigned. These tables do not hold every clone; where another copy was compared, an unresolved V gene accounts for under half, and the others remain unexplained. The sample contains tens of thousands of clones, about 83% of them found a single time. The top ten clonotypes cover around 0.65% of the sample. What the work shows at the level of the full study, not this receptor alone: On average, CD8+ T cells showed more expanded clones than CD4+ T cells after ivuxolimab. At doses of 0.1 to 3.0 mg/kg, clonal expansion of both CD4+ and CD8+ T cells in blood was seen between baseline and week 6. Antigen specificity was not determined for the clonally expanded peripheral T cells. Low levels of normalized T-cell clonal expansion were also seen in some nonresponding patients. Partial responders in the 0.1-3.0 mg/kg groups had among the lowest normalized peripheral clonal expansion, especially among CD8+ T cells.

The trial excluded patients who had a history of autoimmune disease or who were on systemic immunosuppression. In every dose cohort, peripheral blood was drawn for TCR sequencing at baseline, cycle 4 day 1, and cycle 7 day 1. Samples were obtained from an open-label, multicenter, first-in-human phase I dose-escalation trial of ivuxolimab. Adults with locally advanced or metastatic head and neck squamous cell, hepatocellular, melanoma or renal cell carcinoma were enrolled in the trial. Before TCR sequencing, CD4+ T cells and CD8+ T cells were sorted from peripheral blood as separate populations. Recombination linked TRBV6-6 to TRBJ2-7; TRBD1 is a weak D gene call, 5 bases matching. Sequencing was performed on CD4+ or CD8+ T cells sorted from blood, taken in a trial of the OX40 agonist ivuxolimab. The clonotype comes from an adult with an advanced solid tumor such as melanoma, head and neck, liver or kidney cancer. The CDR3 region has the sequence CASRKGDSSSYEQYF. The nucleotides are TGTGCCAGCAGAAAAGGAGACAGCAGCTCCTACGAGCAGTACTTC.